This record concerns one T cell receptor (beta chain) sequence. Trimming stripped 3 bases from V and 0 bases from J, with 14 bases between. The V gene's germline CDR1 is SGHNT and CDR2 YENEEA. CDR3 size: 17 residues. This sample is part of a study of blood T cell repertoires in COVID-19. TCRdb's table, derived via immunoSEQ multiplex PCR, lists solely in-frame clones and lacks some. The sample lists almost 200,000 clones, 85% to 90% occurring once. The specimen was peripheral blood. The chain recombines TRBV11-3 with TRBJ2-2; TRBD1 is a possible D gene (6 bases). This sequence originates from a woman in her seventies with acute or convalescent COVID-19. CDR3 coding DNA: TGTGCCAGCAGCTTTCAATCAGGGGTCCCGAACACCGGGGAGCTGTTTTTT. It codes for CASSFQSGVPNTGELFF.